The rows below give T cell receptor beta chains drawn from one sample of a study of early T cells in non-severe SARS-CoV-2 infection. TCRdb re-analysed the 5' RACE reads in MiXCR, keeping a single row per CDR3 protein. This sample has tens of thousands of distinct CDR3 sequences, with roughly a tenth found just once. Source material: whole blood. The receptors stem from an adult who was a healthcare worker with PCR-confirmed SARS-CoV-2 infection or an uninfected control (not recorded which). The CDR3 runs from the conserved cysteine through the conserved F or W. The D gene is left open where the match is weak. A row's size may be missing; if present it is once, few, many or a size class.

j_call d_call clone_size v_call cdr3_nt cdr3_aa
TRBJ2-3 TRBD2 . TRBV20-1 TGCAGTGCTGGGACTAGCGGGTTCACAGATACGCAGTATTTT CSAGTSGFTDTQYF
TRBJ2-6 . many TRBV7-3 TGTGCCAGCAGCTCTCCGGGCAGGACGGCTTCCTCTGGGGCCAACGTCCTGACTTTC CASSSPGRTASSGANVLTF
TRBJ2-7 TRBD2 few TRBV2 TGTGCCAGCAGGACTAGCGGGGCCTCCTACGAGCAGTACTTC CASRTSGASYEQYF
TRBJ1-3 . . TRBV15 TGTGCCACCAGCAGAGATGGGGGGCCTGGAAACACCATATATTTT CATSRDGGPGNTIYF
TRBJ1-1 TRBD1 many TRBV29-1 TGCAGCGTCGGGACAGAGGCTGAAGCTTTCTTT CSVGTEAEAFF
TRBJ2-3 . many TRBV7-2 TGTGCCAGCAGCTCAACCTCTGGAGGTCGAGATACGCAGTATTTT CASSSTSGGRDTQYF
TRBJ2-7 . few TRBV27 TGTGCCAGCAGTTTTCTTGACCTTATCCGCGAGCAGTACTTC CASSFLDLIREQYF
TRBJ2-7 . few TRBV11-2 TGTGCCAGCAGCCAAATTCCCCTGCGCGAGCAGTACTTC CASSQIPLREQYF
TRBJ2-7 . few TRBV5-1 TGCGCCAGCAGCTTGGAAGGTCCCCCCTACGAGCAGTACTTC CASSLEGPPYEQYF
TRBJ2-7 TRBD2 many TRBV7-3 TGTGCCAGCAGCGCTTTAAGGCGGGAGGACGAGCAGTACTTC CASSALRREDEQYF
TRBJ1-2 . . TRBV20-1 TGCAGTGCGCCGACAGTTGGCTACACCTTC CSAPTVGYTF
TRBJ2-3 . few TRBV3-1 TGTGCCAGCAGCCAACGGAGCACAGATACGCAGTATTTT CASSQRSTDTQYF
TRBJ1-6 TRBD1 many TRBV2 TGTGCCAGCAGGGAGTGGGACAGGGTTTATGATTCACCCCTCCACTTT CASREWDRVYDSPLHF
TRBJ1-1 . many TRBV4-3 TGCGCCAGCAGCCAATCAGGGATTGGAATGAACACTGAAGCTTTCTTT CASSQSGIGMNTEAFF
TRBJ2-2 . few TRBV20-1 TGCAGTCTAGCGAGCAGATATGTACCCGGGGAGCTGTTTTTT CSLASRYVPGELFF
TRBJ2-7 . many TRBV4-2 TGTGCCAGCAGCCAAGTGGAGGGCAGAGGCACCTACGAGCAGTACTTC CASSQVEGRGTYEQYF
TRBJ2-2 . . TRBV28 TGTGCCACGGACAGTTACACCGGGGAGCTGTTTTTT CATDSYTGELFF
TRBJ1-1 . few TRBV19 TGTGCCAGTAGTGCCACAGGGTCCGCTGAAGCTTTCTTT CASSATGSAEAFF
TRBJ1-1 . . TRBV6-2/TRBV6-3 TGTGCCAGCACCGACCGGATAAACACTGAAGCTTTCTTT CASTDRINTEAFF
TRBJ2-5 . . TRBV29-1 TGCAGCGTTGGAGTGGCAGCTCAAGAGACCCAGTACTTC CSVGVAAQETQYF
TRBJ2-3 . . TRBV12-5 TGTGCTAGTGGCCAAGGGGCAGATACGCAGTATTTT CASGQGADTQYF
TRBJ2-6 . many TRBV7-8 TGTGCCAGCAGCTTAGCTATGGCAGCCTTCTCTGGGGCCAACGTCCTGACTTTC CASSLAMAAFSGANVLTF
TRBJ2-1 TRBD1 many TRBV7-9 TGTGCCAGCAGCCGGCCGGGGACAGGGGGCGTCAATGAGCAGTTCTTC CASSRPGTGGVNEQFF
TRBJ2-3 . once TRBV10-3 TGTGCCATCAGTCGGAGGGACACAGATACGCAGTATTTT CAISRRDTDTQYF
TRBJ2-3 . many TRBV3-1 TGTGCCAGCAGCCAACGGCTAAGACCAGATACGCAGTATTTT CASSQRLRPDTQYF
TRBJ2-7 . . TRBV12-3/TRBV12-4 TGTGCCAGCACCTGGGGCTCCTACGAGCAGTACTTC CASTWGSYEQYF
TRBJ2-5 . many TRBV18 TGTGCCAGCTCACCGTCTAGCGCCCAAGAGACCCAGTACTTC CASSPSSAQETQYF
TRBJ2-7 TRBD2 many TRBV6-5 TGTGCCAGCAGTCTTCTTAGCGGGAGACTTTACGAGCAGTACTTC CASSLLSGRLYEQYF
TRBJ2-5 . many TRBV7-2 TGTGCCAGCAGCTTAGTCGGGACTGGGACCCAGTACTTC CASSLVGTGTQYF
TRBJ2-1 . few TRBV10-3 TGTGCCATCAGTGCTTACAATGAGCAGTTCTTC CAISAYNEQFF
TRBJ2-7 TRBD1 many TRBV7-2 TGTGCCAGCACCATGGTGGCGGGACAGGGGAACTACGAGCAGTACTTC CASTMVAGQGNYEQYF
TRBJ1-6 TRBD1 many TRBV11-2 TGTGCCAGCAGCTTGGACAGGGGAGCTGATAATTCACCCCTCCACTTT CASSLDRGADNSPLHF
TRBJ1-4 . few TRBV25-1 TGTGCCAGCAGTGAATGGAATAGTTTGAAAAAACTGTTTTTT CASSEWNSLKKLFF
TRBJ2-1 TRBD2 few TRBV6-5 TGTGCCAGCAGTTACGGGTCGGTAGCGGGGATCAATGAGCAGTTCTTC CASSYGSVAGINEQFF
TRBJ2-3 . many TRBV7-2 TGTGCCAGCAGCCGTGAGGGGGAGGGCCTGGGAGATACGCAGTATTTT CASSREGEGLGDTQYF
TRBJ2-2 . . TRBV3-1 TGTGCCAGCAGCCAACCGGGGCGAAGTAGCACCGGGGAGCTGTTTTTT CASSQPGRSSTGELFF
TRBJ2-7 . few TRBV27 TGTGCCAGCAGTCTCGGGGCAGGGATGAGCTCCTACGAGCAGTACTTC CASSLGAGMSSYEQYF
TRBJ2-1 TRBD2 few TRBV10-3 TGTGCCATCGAGGCGGGAGGGGTTTTCGATGAGCAGTTCTTC CAIEAGGVFDEQFF
TRBJ1-1 . . TRBV20-1 TGCAGTGCCATTTTTTGGGGCACTGAAGCTTTCTTT CSAIFWGTEAFF
TRBJ1-2 . many TRBV20-1 TGCAGTGCTAGAGATCGGATTAGAGCAGGATCGGACGGCTACACCTTC CSARDRIRAGSDGYTF
TRBJ1-3 TRBD1 many TRBV7-2 TGTGCCAGCAGCTTCGGGACAGGTGGAAACACCATATATTTT CASSFGTGGNTIYF
TRBJ2-1 TRBD2 many TRBV6-6 TGTGCCAGCAGTTATCGACTAGCGGGGTACAATGAGCAGTTCTTC CASSYRLAGYNEQFF